The entry below describes one T cell receptor (beta chain). The data derive from a study of shared clonotypes between healthy human individuals. J lost 2 bases, V lost 7 bases, and 14 bases had no gene match. Per germline, CDR1 LNHDA and CDR2 SQIVND (reference sequence). CDR3 length: 16 residues. Sequencing used immunoSEQ multiplex PCR; TCRdb keeps in-frame clones, though not all of them. The sample has 650,000 to 750,000 clones; less than 80% are singletons. This receptor was identified in a woman under 40 in good health. The chain combines TRBV19 with TRBJ2-7; 7 bases match TRBD2. The sample taken for sequencing was memory CD4+ T cells sorted from blood. Subset in this sample: CD45RA-negative fraction. The CDR3 loop is CASNPVGGTSAYEQYF. CDR3 nucleotides: TGTGCCAGTAACCCGGTGGGGGGGACCTCGGCCTACGAGCAGTACTTC.